Listed below are T cell receptor beta chains from one sample, sequenced in a study of blood T cell repertoires in COVID-19. Data came from immunoSEQ multiplex PCR; TCRdb stores just in-frame clones and leaves some out. Of about 98,000 clones listed, 70% to 90% were seen once; the top ten hold 4.1%. The specimen sequenced was peripheral blood. These receptors all come from a man aged 60 to 69 with acute or convalescent COVID-19. Both conserved end residues are part of each CDR3. Each record gives: clone size, J gene, D gene, V gene, CDR3 DNA, CDR3 protein. A D gene is named only where the DNA matches it firmly. The listing skips clone size in some rows; elsewhere it reads once, few, many or a size class.

>.|TRBJ1-1|TRBD1|TRBV24-1
TGTGCCACCAGAGGACAGGGGGGCACTGAAGCTTTCTTT
CATRGQGGTEAFF
>.|TRBJ1-6|.|TRBV2
TGTGCCAGCGGGAACGGGGGTAGCTCACCCCTCCACTTT
CASGNGGSSPLHF
>.|TRBJ1-1|.|TRBV3-1/TRBV3-2
TGTGCCAGCTCCACGACAGGGAACACTGAAGCTTTCTTT
CASSTTGNTEAFF
>.|TRBJ1-1|.|TRBV15
TGTGCCACCGGACGGAGGGAAGTGAACACTGAAGCTTTCTTT
CATGRREVNTEAFF
>once|TRBJ1-1|.|TRBV19
TGTGCCAGTAGTATAAGACATCGGAACACTGAAGCTTTCTTT
CASSIRHRNTEAFF
>.|TRBJ1-1|.|TRBV10-3
TGTGCCATCAGTGACTCCGGTTACACTGAAGCTTTCTTT
CAISDSGYTEAFF
>.|TRBJ1-5|TRBD1|TRBV4-1
TGCGCCTCCAGCCAACAGGGGGATCAGCCCCAGCATTTT
CASSQQGDQPQHF
>.|TRBJ1-1|TRBD1|TRBV19
TGTGCCAGTAGTATTCAAGGGACAGGGGTGACTGAAGCTTTCTTT
CASSIQGTGVTEAFF
>.|TRBJ1-3|.|TRBV6-2/TRBV6-3
TGTGCCAGCAGTCGGGAGGGAACACTATCCTCTGGAAACACCATATATTTT
CASSREGTLSSGNTIYF
>.|TRBJ1-1|.|TRBV18
TGTGCCAGCTCACCACCCGGCCAGCGGGAAGAAGCTTTCTTT
CASSPPGQREEAFF
>once|TRBJ1-1|.|TRBV10-3
TGTGCCATCAGTGTAGGGGAGAACACTGAAGCTTTCTTT
CAISVGENTEAFF
>few|TRBJ2-7|.|TRBV14
TGTGCCAGCAGCCAAGATAGGGGCAGCGCCTACGAGCAGTACTTC
CASSQDRGSAYEQYF
>.|TRBJ1-5|.|TRBV30
TGTGCCTGGAGTGTAGGGAGTCGCAATCAGCCCCAGCATTTT
CAWSVGSRNQPQHF
>.|TRBJ2-4|.|TRBV12-3/TRBV12-4
TGTGCCAGCAGCAAAGGGGTCACGAACATTCAGTACTTC
CASSKGVTNIQYF
>.|TRBJ2-5|.|TRBV18
TGTGCCAGCTGCCTGGGAGAAGAAGAGACCCAGTACTTC
CASCLGEEETQYF
>.|TRBJ1-5|.|TRBV6-6
TGTGCCAGCATAGAGTCGGGCGGGGGTCAGCCCCAGCATTTT
CASIESGGGQPQHF
>.|TRBJ2-6|.|TRBV10-3
TGTGCCATCAATCCCGCGGCTGGGGCCAACGTCCTGACTTTC
CAINPAAGANVLTF
>.|TRBJ2-2|TRBD2|TRBV19
TGTGCCAGTAGTATTGGTAGCGGGATAAACACCGGGGAGCTGTTTTTT
CASSIGSGINTGELFF
>few|TRBJ2-3|TRBD2|TRBV15
TGTGCCACCAGCAGATTTGGGACTAGCCTGAATACGCAGTATTTT
CATSRFGTSLNTQYF
>.|TRBJ1-2|.|TRBV7-2
TGTGCCAGCAGCAAATTAGTCGTATATGGCTACACCTTC
CASSKLVVYGYTF
>.|TRBJ1-1|.|TRBV5-4
TGTGCCAGCCGCCTAGGGGGGGGAGGAAACACTGAAGCTTTCTTT
CASRLGGGGNTEAFF
>.|TRBJ1-1|TRBD1|TRBV6-5
TGTGCCAGCAGTCTGACAGGGGGTCGTTTTGCTGAAGCTTTCTTT
CASSLTGGRFAEAFF
>.|TRBJ2-2|TRBD1|TRBV19
TGTGCCAGTAGCCTAGACGGGACAGGGATTTCCGGGGAGCTGTTTTTT
CASSLDGTGISGELFF
>.|TRBJ2-2|TRBD1|TRBV6-1
TGTGCCAGCAGTGACAGGGGGTGGGACACCGGGGAGCTGTTTTTT
CASSDRGWDTGELFF
>.|TRBJ1-1|TRBD1|TRBV18
TGTGCCAGCTCACCCCAGGGGGGGAACACTGAAGCTTTCTTT
CASSPQGGNTEAFF
>once|TRBJ1-1|TRBD1|TRBV19
TGTGCCAGTAACAGACAGGGTACGACTGAAGCTTTCTTT
CASNRQGTTEAFF
>.|TRBJ1-1|.|TRBV29-1
TGCAGCGTTGGCCGCGGCCCTGAAGCTTTCTTT
CSVGRGPEAFF